The subject of this entry is one T cell receptor (beta chain). This entry comes from a study of OX40 agonist ivuxolimab in advanced cancers. The CDR3 is 12 residues long. Germline assignment: CDR1 MNHEY and CDR2 SMNVEV (reference sequence). V gave up 10 bases and J gave up 3 bases, with 13 bases separating them. Sequencing was performed with immunoSEQ multiplex PCR; in TCRdb, only in-frame clones are kept and a portion is missing. The data contain about 63,000 clones, 90% to 95% of them singletons. This TCR was recovered from an adult with an advanced solid tumor such as melanoma, head and neck, liver or kidney cancer. The sequenced sample was CD4+ or CD8+ T cells sorted from blood, obtained in a trial of the OX40 agonist ivuxolimab. The chain is built from TRBV27 and TRBJ2-7; D is unresolved. CDR3 bases: TGTGCCACACGAGGACCGAACTACGAGCAGTACTTC. Its protein product is CATRGPNYEQYF.